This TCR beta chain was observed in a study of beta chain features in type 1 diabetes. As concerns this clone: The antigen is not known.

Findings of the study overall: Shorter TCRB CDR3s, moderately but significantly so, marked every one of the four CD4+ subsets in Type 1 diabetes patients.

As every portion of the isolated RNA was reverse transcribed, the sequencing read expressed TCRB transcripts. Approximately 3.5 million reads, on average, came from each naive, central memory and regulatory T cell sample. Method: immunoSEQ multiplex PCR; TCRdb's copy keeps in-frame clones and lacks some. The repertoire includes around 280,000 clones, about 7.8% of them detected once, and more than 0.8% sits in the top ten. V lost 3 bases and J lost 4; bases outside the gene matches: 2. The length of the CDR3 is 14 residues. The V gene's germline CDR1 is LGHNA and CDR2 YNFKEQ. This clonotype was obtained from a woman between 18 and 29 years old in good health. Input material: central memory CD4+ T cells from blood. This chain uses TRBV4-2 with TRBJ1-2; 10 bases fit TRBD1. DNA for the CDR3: TGTGCCAGCAGCCAGACAGGGGGCGCCTATGGCTACACCTTC. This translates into CASSQTGGAYGYTF.